This T cell receptor beta chain originates from a study of cytomegalovirus exposure and HLA in healthy donors. The PCR had 60 Vbeta and 13 Jbeta primers. Some clones are missing from TCRdb's copy, which holds only in-frame ones; the method was immunoSEQ multiplex PCR. This sample has some 130,000 clones, with roughly 78% found just once. V shed 4 bases, J shed 5 bases, and the junction held 8 bases outside the gene matches. The CDR3 spans 15 residues. CDR1 and CDR2 (germline): SGHRS, YFSETQ. The genes are TRBV5-1 and TRBJ2-1, with TRBD1 matching over 8 bases. Source material: PBMCs. This clonotype was sampled from a man between 40 and 49 years old in good health and CMV-seropositive. The CDR3 spells CASSQRTGRDNEQFF. DNA for the CDR3: TGCGCCAGCAGCCAACGGACAGGGAGAGACAATGAGCAGTTCTTC.